Shown below are 6 T cell receptor beta chains from a single sample sequenced in a study of cytomegalovirus exposure and HLA in healthy donors. The PCR contained 60 Vbeta and 13 Jbeta primers. Clones were read by immunoSEQ multiplex PCR, and TCRdb kept only the in-frame ones, dropping some. The data show about 150,000 clones, over 75% seen once. Specimen: PBMCs. The receptors shown here come from a woman between 40 and 50 years old in good health and CMV-seropositive.

The gene calls are TRBV6-5 and TRBJ2-7, with D perhaps TRBD1 (6 bases). V was shortened by 3 bases and J by 5 bases, with 14 bases between the two germline ends. The CDR3 spans 14 residues. CDR1 is MNHEY and CDR2 is SVGAGI in the germline V gene. DNA for the CDR3: TGTGCCAGCAGTTATGCAACAGGGCCAGACGAGCAGTACTTC. This encodes CASSYATGPDEQYF.

The gene calls are TRBV19 and TRBJ1-3, with D possibly being TRBD1 (6 bases). CDR3 size: 17 residues. The V gene's germline CDR1 is LNHDA and CDR2 SQIVND (reference sequence). V was shortened by 4 bases and J by 2 bases, with 18 bases between the two germline ends. CDR3 DNA: TGTGCCAGTAGTACCCGAAACAGGGAGAGGACTGGAAACACCATATATTTT. As protein: CASSTRNRERTGNTIYF.

This clone was detected a few times. The V and J genes are TRBV10-3 and TRBJ2-5; 9 bases fit TRBD1. Germline V gene lookup returns CDR1 ENHRY and CDR2 SYGVKD. The CDR3 is made up of 17 amino acids. The J segment lost 3 bases and the V segment lost 3 bases, leaving 11 bases of the junction unmatched. Here the CDR3 reads CAISDLLTGGVEETQYF. In DNA, the CDR3 is TGTGCCATCAGTGATCTGTTGACAGGGGGAGTGGAAGAGACCCAGTACTTC.

This clone showed up just a few times. CDR3 sequence: CAISVIGNDEQFF. CDR3 nucleotide sequence: TGTGCCATCAGTGTAATCGGGAATGATGAGCAGTTCTTC. The V gene is TRBV10-3, the J gene TRBJ2-1; D possibly corresponds to TRBD2 (5 bases). V shed 4 bases and J shed 8 bases, with 12 bases lying between them. This CDR3 is built from 13 residues. Germline CDR1 and CDR2: ENHRY and SYGVKD.

This rearrangement joins TRBV5-1 to TRBJ1-2; the D is unclear. V was pared by 2 bases and J by 8 bases, with 13 bases between. The CDR3 has 13 amino acids. Germline values: CDR1 SGHRS, CDR2 YFSETQ. In DNA form, the CDR3 reads TGCGCCAGCAGCTTTAGGAGCCCTGAGGGCTACACCTTC. The encoded protein is CASSFRSPEGYTF.

The J gene is TRBJ2-1, the V gene TRBV7-3, with TRBD2 matching 13 bases. V shed 5 bases and J 9 bases; nucleotides not matched to a gene: 13. Germline V gives CDR1 SGHTA, CDR2 FQGTGA. The CDR3 length is 17 residues. As DNA, the CDR3 is TGTGCCAGCAGCCTTGCCGGGACTAGCGGGACATCACGTGAGCAGTTCTTC. It translates to CASSLAGTSGTSREQFF.